These 32 T cell receptor beta chains were sequenced from one sample in a study of PD-L1 blockade in urothelial cancer. TCRdb's copy holds only in-frame clones and misses some; the assay was immunoSEQ multiplex PCR. The data contain 70,000 or so clones, approximately 81% of them singletons. The sequencing here drew on PBMCs, taken around atezolizumab (anti-PD-L1) treatment. The receptors were gathered from a man between 70 and 80 years old with urothelial cancer.

The chain joins TRBV7-9 to TRBJ1-4; D gene unclear. Trimming took off 7 bases at V and 10 bases at J, with 19 bases between the two ends. The CDR3 covers 14 residues. Germline assignment: CDR1 SEHNR and CDR2 FQNEAQ (reference sequence). CDR3 sequence: CASTKSSDGGKLFF. The CDR3 coding sequence is TGTGCCAGCACCAAGTCCAGTGACGGCGGAAAACTGTTTTTT. The full variable domain, in which reference TRBV7-9 and TRBJ1-4 provide the parts outside the CDR3, is DTGVSQNPRHKITKRGQNVTFRCDPISEHNRLYWYRQTLGQGPEFLTYFQNEAQLEKSRLLSDRFSAERPKGSFSTLEIQRTEQGDSAMYLCASTKSSDGGKLFFGSGTQLSVL.

V usage is TRBV7-8 and J usage is TRBJ2-3, with 14 bases matching TRBD2. Germline assignment: CDR1 SGHVS and CDR2 FQNEAQ. This CDR3 is built from 17 residues. After removal of 4 bases from V and 7 bases from J, the junction contained 10 bases not matched to a gene. This CDR3 is CASSSGTSGRLRNTQYF. CDR3 nucleotide sequence: TGTGCCAGCAGCTCCGGGACTAGCGGGAGATTGAGGAATACGCAGTATTTT.

This chain connects TRBV6-6 to TRBJ1-3; D remains ambiguous. This CDR3 contains 14 residues. CDR1 and CDR2 from the germline V gene are MNHNY and SVGAGI (reference sequence). V was shortened by 6 bases and J by 4 bases, with 13 bases between the two germline ends. CDR3 nucleotide sequence: TGTGCCAGCAGCCTGATCGCTACCGGAAACACCATATATTTT. This encodes CASSLIATGNTIYF.

The chain employs TRBV7-9 and TRBJ2-6; no definite D call. Trimming left V 5 bases short and J 5 bases short, with 10 bases between. CDR1 is SEHNR, CDR2 FQNEAQ, per germline (reference sequence). The CDR3 is made up of 14 amino acids. This chain's CDR3 is CASSPLARANVLTF. In nucleotides, the CDR3 is TGTGCCAGCAGCCCGCTTGCGAGGGCCAACGTCCTGACTTTC.

This clone turned up a few times. The V call is TRBV9, the J call TRBJ2-7; the D gene is possibly TRBD1 (5 bases). Trimming removed 0 bases at V and 5 bases at J, with 15 bases between. CDR1 and CDR2 (germline): SGDLS, YYNGEE. The CDR3 sequence is 15 residues long. This CDR3 is CASSVEAGLGNEQYF. The CDR3 DNA reads as TGTGCCAGCAGCGTAGAGGCAGGGTTGGGGAACGAGCAGTACTTC.

In this sample, this clone turned up a few times. The chain is built from TRBV7-8 and TRBJ2-2, with D possibly matching TRBD1 (6 bases). The CDR3 contains 16 residues. Per germline, CDR1 SGHVS and CDR2 FQNEAQ. Trimming took off 0 bases at V and 1 base at J, with 9 bases between the two ends. DNA for the CDR3: TGTGCCAGCAGCTTAGCGTCCAGGGGGAACACCGGGGAGCTGTTTTTT. The encoded protein is CASSLASRGNTGELFF.

V usage is TRBV5-4 and J usage is TRBJ2-4, with 11 bases lining up with TRBD2. The CDR3 covers 18 residues. Germline V gene sequence: CDR1 SGHNT, CDR2 YYREEE (reference sequence). V dropped 5 bases and J dropped 6; count of bases not matched to a gene: 16. The CDR3 is CASSQGLAGIGGRNIQYF. DNA for the CDR3: TGTGCCAGCAGTCAAGGACTAGCGGGTATAGGGGGGAGAAACATTCAGTACTTC.

V is TRBV30 and J is TRBJ2-7; weak D call: TRBD2 (6 bases). V dropped 0 bases and J dropped 5 bases, with 14 bases sitting between them. The CDR3 has 14 amino acids. Germline V lookup: CDR1 GTSNPN, CDR2 SVGIG (reference sequence). CDR3 region: CAWSVGLASDEQYF. The CDR3 coding sequence is TGTGCCTGGAGTGTGGGGCTAGCTAGCGACGAGCAGTACTTC. Drawing the rest from reference TRBV30 and TRBJ2-7, the complete variable domain is SQTIHQWPATLVQPVGSPLSLECTVEGTSNPNLYWYRQAAGRGLQLLFYSVGIGQISSEVPQNLSASRPQDRQFILSSKKLLLSDSGFYLCAWSVGLASDEQYFGPGTRLTVT.

This chain joins TRBV19 and TRBJ1-2; 8 nucleotides match TRBD1. The CDR3 extends over 15 amino acids. Germline assignment: CDR1 LNHDA and CDR2 SQIVND (reference sequence). V trimming: 6 bases; J trimming: 3 bases; junction bases outside the gene matches: 9. The CDR3: CASRLGQGGDYGYTF. Here the CDR3 DNA reads TGTGCCAGTAGGTTAGGACAGGGTGGGGACTATGGCTACACCTTC.

The chain joins TRBV6-5 to TRBJ2-5, with TRBD1 matching over 8 bases. CDR1 is MNHEY and CDR2 is SVGAGI in the germline V gene. The CDR3 is 12 residues long. Trimming removed 5 bases from V and 5 bases from J; junction bases left unmatched: 1. This CDR3 reads CASSNRGETQYF. The CDR3 DNA reads as TGTGCCAGCAGTAACAGGGGGGAGACCCAGTACTTC.

The gene calls are TRBV5-1 and TRBJ2-3; 11 bases agree with TRBD2. This CDR3 is built from 15 residues. Germline V lookup: CDR1 SGHRS, CDR2 YFSETQ. Losses at the gene ends were 4 bases for V and 2 bases for J; bases not matched to a gene: 3. The CDR3 reads CASSPGLAATDTQYF. The CDR3 nucleotides read TGCGCCAGCAGCCCGGGACTAGCGGCCACAGATACGCAGTATTTT.

The rearrangement joins TRBV9 to TRBJ1-4; 7 bases match TRBD1. Per the germline V gene, CDR1 is SGDLS and CDR2 is YYNGEE. The CDR3 is 14 amino acids. The junction had 6 bases not matched to a gene; V was cut back by 5 bases and J by 5 bases. The CDR3 is CASSMGQKNEKLFF. CDR3 DNA sequence: TGTGCCAGCAGTATGGGACAGAAGAATGAAAAACTGTTTTTT.

With regard to this clone: At one end the junction does not follow the germline gene, possibly because of a read error. The genes are TRBV5-1 and TRBJ2-5; 7 nucleotides match TRBD1. Germline-derived CDR1 and CDR2 are SGHRS and YFSETQ. There are 13 residues in the CDR3. DNA for the CDR3: TGCGCCAGCAGATTGGGACAGCAAGAGACCCAGTACTTC. It yields the protein CASRLGQQETQYF.

The CDR3 DNA is TGTGCCAGCAGAGGACAGGGGGTCACCGGGGAGCTGTTTTTT. Its protein product is CASRGQGVTGELFF. The chain is built from TRBV5-4 and TRBJ2-2, with 10 bases identical to TRBD1. CDR1 is SGHNT and CDR2 is YYREEE in the germline V gene (reference sequence). This CDR3 has 14 amino acids. The ends lost 5 bases at V and 4 bases at J; junction bases unmatched: 2.

The genes are TRBV6-5 and TRBJ1-1, with TRBD1 identical over 10 bases. This CDR3 contains 14 residues. Germline CDR1 is MNHEY and CDR2 is SVGAGI. Unmatched junction bases numbered 5, after V lost 6 bases and J lost 4 bases. The CDR3 sequence: CASRGQGTGTEAFF. The CDR3 coding sequence is TGTGCCAGCAGGGGACAGGGGACGGGCACTGAAGCTTTCTTT.

The genes are TRBV4-2 and TRBJ2-2; weak D call: TRBD2 (6 bases). The CDR3 spans 17 residues. The ends were cut back, 4 bases at V and 0 bases at J, with 15 bases in the middle. Germline CDR1 LGHNA, CDR2 YNFKEQ. The CDR3 DNA follows: TGTGCCAGCAGCCCCCGGAGTAGCGGATCGAACACCGGGGAGCTGTTTTTT. This translates into CASSPRSSGSNTGELFF.

The V call is TRBV6-5, the J call TRBJ1-4, with 7 bases that match TRBD1. The CDR3 length is 13 residues. Trimming removed 7 bases from V and 7 bases from J; junction bases left unmatched: 6. Germline CDR1 is MNHEY and CDR2 is SVGAGI. CDR3: CASKGGAGEKLFF. Written as DNA, the CDR3 is TGTGCCAGCAAAGGGGGCGCGGGTGAAAAACTGTTTTTT.

V and J are TRBV21-1 and TRBJ1-1; TRBD1 is taken as the D call from the table, unchecked against the DNA. TRBV21-1 is an annotated pseudogene. The CDR3 is 14 residues long. The CDR3 loop reads CASSKRSRDTEAFF. DNA for the CDR3: TGTGCCAGCAGCAAAAGGTCCAGGGACACTGAAGCTTTCTTT.

V gene TRBV5-4 combines with J gene TRBJ1-5; 9 positions agree with TRBD1. J gave up 3 bases and V 4 bases, and 5 bases lay outside the gene matches. Germline CDR1 is SGHNT and CDR2 is YYREEE (reference sequence). There are 15 residues in the CDR3. The CDR3: CASSQGQGSNQPQHF. Here the CDR3 DNA reads TGTGCCAGCAGCCAAGGACAGGGGTCCAATCAGCCCCAGCATTTT.

The chain links TRBV18 to TRBJ2-3, with D perhaps matching TRBD1 (6 bases). Germline CDR1 and CDR2: KGHSH and LQKENI. V lost 0 bases, J lost 8 bases, and 15 bases lay in between. CDR3 length equals 15 residues. CDR3 sequence reads: CASSPPVQTGVTQYF. Here the CDR3 DNA reads TGTGCCAGCTCACCACCGGTCCAGACAGGAGTTACGCAGTATTTT.

Of note for this clone: At one end, the junction sequence differs from germline, possibly due to a read error. The rearrangement joins TRBV6-1 to TRBJ2-1, with TRBD2 identical over 10 bases. The CDR3 is 14 amino acids. Per germline, CDR1 MNHNS and CDR2 SASEGT. CDR3 sequence reads: CASASGGSSNEQFF. The CDR3 coding sequence is TGTGCCAGCGCTAGCGGGGGCTCCTCCAATGAGCAGTTCTTC.

For this clone: An end of the junction differs from the germline gene, which may be a read error. This chain links TRBV5-6 with TRBJ1-3; tentative D call: TRBD1 (5 bases). This CDR3 region has 14 residues. CDR1 is SGHDT, CDR2 YYEEEE, per germline. The CDR3 DNA sequence: TGTGCCAGCAGCTTGCAAGGGGTCCAACCTCCATCCGATTTT. Its protein is CASSLQGVQPPSDF.

A single count supports this clone. The chain uses TRBV19 and TRBJ2-1, with a weak D call TRBD2 (7 bases). CDR3 length: 12 residues. CDR1 LNHDA and CDR2 SQIVND come from the germline V gene (reference sequence). V gave up 4 bases and J gave up 13 bases, with 14 bases separating them. In nucleotides, the CDR3 is TGTGCCAGTAGTAAAGGTGGCGGGGGCCAGTTCTTC. Translation gives CASSKGGGGQFF.

This clone showed up just a few times. The rearrangement links TRBV2 to TRBJ2-1; 7 nucleotides match TRBD2. The CDR3 extends over 15 amino acids. The J segment lost 7 bases and the V segment lost 6 bases, leaving 12 bases of the junction unmatched. Germline V lookup: CDR1 SNHLY, CDR2 FYNNEI. The CDR3 region has the DNA TGTGCCAGCAGCCCAAGGGCTAGCGGATCAAATGAGCAGTTCTTC. Translated: CASSPRASGSNEQFF.

V gene TRBV7-8 combines with J gene TRBJ2-3; tentatively, D is TRBD2 (5 bases). CDR1 is SGHVS, CDR2 FQNEAQ, per germline. This CDR3 comprises 16 residues. The ends were cut back, 1 base at V and 0 bases at J, with 11 bases in the middle. The DNA for the CDR3 is TGTGCCAGCAGCTTAGGCGGAGGAGCTAGCACAGATACGCAGTATTTT. The encoded protein is CASSLGGGASTDTQYF. Complete variable domain (other parts from reference TRBV7-8 and TRBJ2-3): GAGVSQSPRYKVAKRGQDVALRCDPISGHVSLFWYQQALGQGPEFLTYFQNEAQLDKSGLPSDRFFAERPEGSVSTLKIQRTQQEDSAVYLCASSLGGGASTDTQYFGPGTRLTVL.

This chain connects TRBV13 to TRBJ1-2; D gene uncertain. The CDR3 consists of 12 residues. Germline CDR1 PRHDT, CDR2 FYEKMQ (reference sequence). V lost 5 bases to trimming and J lost 7 bases, with 11 bases between them. CDR3 amino acids: CASSGAPGGYTF. DNA of the CDR3: TGTGCCAGCAGCGGAGCCCCCGGTGGCTACACCTTC.

J is TRBJ2-7 and V is TRBV28; 10 nucleotides line up with TRBD2. Looked up from germline, CDR1 is MDHEN and CDR2 is SYDVKM. The CDR3 is 16 amino acids. The V segment lost 5 bases and the J segment 0 bases; nucleotides outside the gene matches: 7. Here the CDR3 reads CASSLPPSGSSYEQYF. The CDR3 DNA follows: TGTGCCAGCAGTCTCCCTCCTAGCGGGAGCTCCTACGAGCAGTACTTC.

The genes are TRBV7-8 and TRBJ2-7, with D maybe TRBD2 (6 bases). With 3 bases removed from V and 3 bases from J, the gap between germline ends came to 15 bases. In germline, CDR1 is SGHVS, CDR2 FQNEAQ. This CDR3 is built from 15 residues. CDR3 coding DNA: TGTGCCAGCAGCTTTGACGGGACTCCCGTCTACGAGCAGTACTTC. Residues: CASSFDGTPVYEQYF.

The gene calls are TRBV5-1 and TRBJ1-1; 8 bases are a match to TRBD1. This CDR3 comprises 18 residues. V gave up 4 bases and J gave up 2 bases; unmatched junction bases: 16. The germline CDR1 and CDR2 sequences are SGHRS and YFSETQ. CDR3 sequence: CASSVLGQGRTRNTEAFF. The CDR3 bases are TGCGCCAGCAGCGTGCTTGGACAGGGACGCACCCGTAACACTGAAGCTTTCTTT.

This rearrangement joins TRBV7-9 to TRBJ1-6; 8 nucleotides align to TRBD1. The CDR3 is 15 amino acids. CDR1 and CDR2 from the germline V gene are SEHNR and FQNEAQ (reference sequence). V trimming: 1 base; J trimming: 10 bases; junction bases outside the gene matches: 6. The CDR3 sequence is CASSLEQGVLSPLHF. The CDR3 coding sequence is TGTGCCAGCAGCTTAGAACAGGGGGTCCTGTCACCCCTCCACTTT.

The CDR3 DNA sequence: TGCGCCAGCAGCTTACGGGGCTCAATCCGTCGGGACAGGGACTACGAGCAGTACTTC. Translating gives CASSLRGSIRRDRDYEQYF. The chain combines TRBV5-1 with TRBJ2-7; 9 bases map to TRBD1. Germline V gene lookup returns CDR1 SGHRS and CDR2 YFSETQ. V lost 2 bases to trimming and J lost 3 bases; unmatched junction nucleotides: 18. This CDR3 is built from 19 residues.

This chain uses TRBV7-7 with TRBJ2-5; D is uncertain. The CDR3 has 15 amino acids. V was clipped by 2 bases and J by 0 bases, with 10 bases between them. CDR1 and CDR2 (germline): SSHAT, FNYEAQ (reference sequence). The CDR3 DNA sequence: TGTGCCAGCAGCTTAAGTTTCGAGGACCAAGAGACCCAGTACTTC. Translation gives CASSLSFEDQETQYF.